Here is one T cell receptor beta chain with its context. The read is 3 residues too short to cover the CDR3 end, so that end is filled in from the germline J gene. The sample is drawn from a study of Tregs in tolerant kidney transplant recipients. The CDR3 extends over 14 amino acids. Germline loops: CDR1 SQVTM, CDR2 ANQGSEA. V dropped 6 bases and J dropped 1 base, with 15 bases sitting between them. The protocol was immunoSEQ multiplex PCR, while the TCRdb copy is restricted to in-frame clones and leaves out a portion. The repertoire table contains about 31,000 clones. Related graft donors supplied nonmyeloablative bone marrow transplants, and mixed chimerism was transient. Unstimulated Tregs (CD4+CD25+CD127-) and CD4+CD25- non-Tregs were sorted from PBMCs.

Source: CD4+ T cells from blood (PBMCs), taken 24 months after the transplant. The clonotype comes from a human patient who received a combined kidney and bone marrow transplant. Some T cells may originate from the graft donor. The chain employs TRBV29-1 and TRBJ2-5, with D perhaps matching TRBD2 (5 bases). CDR3: CSVDGAGFQETQYF. The sequenced CDR3 bases are TGCAGCGTCGATGGCGCGGGTTTCCAAGAGACC.